The 12 T cell receptor beta chains reported below all come from one sample, sequenced in a study of OX40 agonist ivuxolimab in advanced cancers. The library was built by means of the immunoSEQ multiplex PCR assay. TCRdb limited this immuneACCESS table to in-frame rearrangements with V and J called. A share of clones is missing; checked studies link under half to unresolved V genes, and the rest is unexplained. The sample contains about 100,000 clones, around 93% of them found a single time. 0.45% to 0.65% of the sample rests with the top ten. Sample: CD4+ or CD8+ T cells sorted from blood, taken in a trial of the OX40 agonist ivuxolimab. These receptors all stem from an adult with an advanced solid tumor such as melanoma, head and neck, liver or kidney cancer.

The rearrangement uses TRBV7-9 and TRBJ2-1; 11 bases align to TRBD2. This CDR3 is built from 17 residues. Losses at the gene ends were 4 bases for V and 6 bases for J; bases not matched to a gene: 11. CDR1 SEHNR and CDR2 FQNEAQ come from the germline V gene (reference sequence). The CDR3 loop is CASSYGLAGRGINEQFF. The CDR3 region has the DNA TGTGCCAGCAGCTACGGACTAGCGGGTCGAGGGATCAATGAGCAGTTCTTC.

Details on this clone: One end of the junction does not line up with germline, which may come from a read error. The chain employs TRBV7-7 and TRBJ1-3; D gene uncertain. The CDR3 has 15 amino acids. Germline assignment: CDR1 SSHAT and CDR2 FNYEAQ (reference sequence). CDR3 sequence (DNA): TGTGCTAGCAGCCCAAACCGGGGTGCTGGAAACACCATATATTTT. It encodes CASSPNRGAGNTIYF.

The DNA of the CDR3 is TGCGCCAGCAGTGAGCAAGCGGGGGACACTGAAGCTTTCTTT. Its translation is CASSEQAGDTEAFF. The chain has TRBV10-1 and TRBJ1-1; the D gene is possibly TRBD1 (5 bases). This CDR3 region has 14 residues. The germline V and J ends were trimmed by 2 bases and 3 bases, with 10 bases remaining between them. CDR1 WNHNN and CDR2 SYGVQD come from the germline V gene (reference sequence).

This clone came up once. V is TRBV9 and J is TRBJ2-1, with 10 bases lining up with TRBD1. Losses at the gene ends were 4 bases for V and 4 bases for J; bases not matched to a gene: 5. Germline lookup yields CDR1 SGDLS and CDR2 YYNGEE. This CDR3 is built from 15 residues. CDR3 DNA sequence: TGTGCCAGCAGCACGGGACAGGGGCCTTACAATGAGCAGTTCTTC. This codes for CASSTGQGPYNEQFF. Looking up the rest from reference TRBV9 and TRBJ2-1 gives the full variable domain: DSGVTQTPKHLITATGQRVTLRCSPRSGDLSVYWYQQSLDQGLQFLIQYYNGEERAKGNILERFSAQQFPDLHSELNLSSLELGDSALYFCASSTGQGPYNEQFFGPGTRLTVL.

The gene calls are TRBV9 and TRBJ1-4, with a tentative D call TRBD1 (6 bases). Germline V gene data show CDR1 as SGDLS and CDR2 as YYNGEE. The CDR3 sequence is 14 residues long. V lost 2 bases to trimming and J lost 7 bases, with 12 bases between them. The CDR3 DNA follows: TGTGCCAGCAGCGTGCAGGGGAAGTTTGAAAAACTGTTTTTT. Amino acid sequence: CASSVQGKFEKLFF.

The V gene is TRBV15, the J gene TRBJ1-2; D uncertain. V lost 9 bases to trimming and J lost 0 bases, with 11 bases between them. The CDR3 runs to 13 residues. Germline values: CDR1 LNHNV, CDR2 YYDKDF (reference sequence). The CDR3 reads CATSTASNYGYTF. CDR3 nucleotide sequence: TGTGCCACTAGTACAGCGTCTAACTATGGCTACACCTTC.

The CDR3 protein is CASSLNGRRDRAGGTGELFF. The CDR3 DNA is TGTGCCAGCAGTTTAAACGGACGGCGGGACAGGGCCGGCGGCACCGGGGAGCTGTTTTTT. The chain recombines TRBV28 with TRBJ2-2; TRBD1 aligns across 9 bases. Unmatched junction bases numbered 17, after V lost 2 bases and J lost 4 bases. The CDR3 has 20 residues. Germline V lookup: CDR1 MDHEN, CDR2 SYDVKM.

The chain uses TRBV4-2 and TRBJ1-6; D possibly corresponds to TRBD1 (6 bases). Germline V gene sequence: CDR1 LGHNA, CDR2 YNFKEQ. The CDR3 sequence is 15 residues long. V lost 0 bases to trimming and J lost 15 bases, with 18 bases between them. This chain's CDR3 is CASSQDSGAGSILHF. CDR3 nucleotide sequence: TGTGCCAGCAGCCAAGATTCAGGGGCTGGGAGTATCCTCCACTTT.

V is TRBV7-9 and J is TRBJ2-3; TRBD2 might be the D (5 bases). V dropped 1 base and J dropped 4 bases, with 9 bases sitting between them. This CDR3 is built from 14 residues. Germline V CDR1 and CDR2: SEHNR, FQNEAQ (reference sequence). CDR3 sequence: CASSLGTSADTQYF. The CDR3 DNA reads as TGTGCCAGCAGCTTAGGGACTTCCGCAGATACGCAGTATTTT.

This chain links TRBV28 with TRBJ1-1; a possible D gene is TRBD1 (5 bases). V was clipped by 7 bases and J by 10 bases, with 25 bases between them. Germline V gene data show CDR1 as MDHEN and CDR2 as SYDVKM. The CDR3 sequence is 15 residues long. The CDR3 DNA follows: TGTGCCAGCACCATTGGGGCGCAGCAACGGAGCGGAGCTTTCTTT. This translates into CASTIGAQQRSGAFF.

This clone was seen only once. The V call is TRBV11-2, the J call TRBJ1-1; D may be TRBD1 (6 bases). CDR1 is SGHAT, CDR2 FQNNGV, per germline. V was cut by 8 bases and J by 7 bases, with 17 bases left in between. The CDR3 contains 13 residues. CDR3 DNA: TGTGCCAGCCATCAGGGGAGAAGCTTTGAAGCTTTCTTT. This gives the protein CASHQGRSFEAFF.

The V call is TRBV7-9, the J call TRBJ1-3; D unresolved. CDR3 size: 15 residues. Germline V CDR1 and CDR2: SEHNR, FQNEAQ (reference sequence). V was cut by 1 base and J by 2 bases, with 9 bases left in between. The CDR3 nucleotides read TGTGCCAGCAGCTTAGGCACATCCGCTGGAAACACCATATATTTT. Its translation is CASSLGTSAGNTIYF.